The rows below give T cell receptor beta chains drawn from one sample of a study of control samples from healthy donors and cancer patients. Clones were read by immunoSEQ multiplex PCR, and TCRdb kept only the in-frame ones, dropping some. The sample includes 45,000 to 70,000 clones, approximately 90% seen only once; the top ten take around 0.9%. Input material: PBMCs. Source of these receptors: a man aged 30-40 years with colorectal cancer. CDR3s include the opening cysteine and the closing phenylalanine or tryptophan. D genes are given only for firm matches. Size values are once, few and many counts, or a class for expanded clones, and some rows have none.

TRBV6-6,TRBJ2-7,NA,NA,CASSYRDSYEQYF,TGTGCCAGCAGTTACAGAGACTCCTACGAGCAGTACTTC
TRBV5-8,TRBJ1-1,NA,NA,CASSWRQNTEAFF,TGTGCCAGCAGCTGGAGACAGAACACTGAAGCTTTCTTT
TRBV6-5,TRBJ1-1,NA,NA,CASSYSMAGANTEAFF,TGTGCCAGCAGTTACTCGATGGCAGGGGCGAACACTGAAGCTTTCTTT
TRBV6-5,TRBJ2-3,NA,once,CASSYQSGGGTDTQYF,TGTGCCAGCAGTTACCAGTCGGGGGGCGGCACAGATACGCAGTATTTT
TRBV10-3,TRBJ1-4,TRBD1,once,CAISSGGTNEKLFF,TGTGCCATCAGTTCAGGGGGAACTAATGAAAAACTGTTTTTT
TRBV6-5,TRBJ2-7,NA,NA,CASSRGEGTQGEQYF,TGTGCCAGCAGCCGCGGGGAGGGGACACAGGGGGAACAGTACTTC
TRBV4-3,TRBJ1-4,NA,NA,CASSQDRDYNEKLFF,TGCGCCAGCAGCCAAGATCGGGATTATAATGAAAAACTGTTTTTT
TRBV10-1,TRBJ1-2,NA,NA,CASSEWADYGYTF,TGCGCCAGCAGTGAGTGGGCAGACTATGGCTACACCTTC
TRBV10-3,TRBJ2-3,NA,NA,CAISESNLPGDTQYF,TGTGCCATCAGTGAGTCGAACCTGCCCGGGGATACGCAGTATTTT
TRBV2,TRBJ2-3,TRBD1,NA,CASSAGDRGADTQYF,TGTGCCAGCAGTGCAGGGGACAGGGGCGCAGATACGCAGTATTTT
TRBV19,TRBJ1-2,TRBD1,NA,CASSPRTGWGYTF,TGTGCCAGTAGTCCCCGGACAGGGTGGGGCTACACCTTC
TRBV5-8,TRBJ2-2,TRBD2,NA,CASSYPGGGYTGELFF,TGTGCCAGCAGCTACCCGGGGGGGGGCTACACCGGGGAGCTGTTTTTT
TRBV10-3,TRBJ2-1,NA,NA,CATCPGLNNEQFF,TGTGCCACCTGTCCGGGACTGAACAATGAGCAGTTCTTC
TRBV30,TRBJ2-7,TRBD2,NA,CAWSVPKLAGGRTSYEQYF,TGTGCCTGGAGTGTACCGAAGCTGGCGGGGGGCCGAACCTCCTACGAGCAGTACTTC
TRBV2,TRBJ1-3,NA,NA,CASSARRGANGNTIYF,TGTGCCAGCAGCGCCCGTCGGGGGGCGAATGGAAACACCATATATTTT
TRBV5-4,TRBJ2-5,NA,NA,CASSLRGANWETQYF,TGTGCCAGCAGCTTACGGGGGGCCAACTGGGAGACCCAGTACTTC
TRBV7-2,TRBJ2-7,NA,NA,CASSLTGYSYEQYF,TGTGCCAGCAGTCTTACAGGGTACTCCTACGAGCAGTACTTC
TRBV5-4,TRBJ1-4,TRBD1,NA,CASSLTGVNEKLFF,TGTGCCAGCAGCCTGACAGGGGTGAATGAAAAACTGTTTTTT
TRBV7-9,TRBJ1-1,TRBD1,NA,CASSPDRATEAFF,TGTGCCAGCAGCCCGGACAGGGCCACTGAAGCTTTCTTT
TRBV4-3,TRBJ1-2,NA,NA,CASSQGIEWTRKGDGYTF,TGCGCCAGCAGCCAAGGAATCGAGTGGACAAGGAAGGGCGATGGCTACACCTTC
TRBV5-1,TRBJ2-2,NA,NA,CASAISGVEGELFF,TGCGCCAGCGCGATTTCGGGGGTCGAGGGGGAGCTGTTTTTT
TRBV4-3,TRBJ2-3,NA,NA,CASSKWGPNTDTQYF,TGCGCCAGCAGCAAGTGGGGACCCAACACAGATACGCAGTATTTT
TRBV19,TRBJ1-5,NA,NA,CASSQSGLSNQPQHF,TGTGCCAGTAGTCAATCCGGACTTAGCAATCAGCCCCAGCATTTT
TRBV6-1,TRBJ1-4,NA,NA,CASSEAGLFNEKLFF,TGTGCCAGCAGTGAAGCGGGACTGTTTAATGAAAAACTGTTTTTT
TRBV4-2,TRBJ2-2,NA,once,CASSQTSIQGTGELFF,TGTGCCAGCAGCCAGACTTCTATTCAGGGCACCGGGGAGCTGTTTTTT
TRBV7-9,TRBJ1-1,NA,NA,CASSLVVNTEAFF,TGTGCCAGCAGCTTAGTAGTGAACACTGAAGCTTTCTTT
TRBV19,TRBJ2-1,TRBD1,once,CASQEDRGPANEQFF,TGTGCCAGCCAAGAAGACAGGGGGCCGGCCAATGAGCAGTTCTTC
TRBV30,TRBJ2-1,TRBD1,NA,CAWNRDRAYNEQFF,TGTGCCTGGAATCGGGACAGGGCCTACAATGAGCAGTTCTTC
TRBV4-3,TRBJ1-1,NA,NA,CASSQGAYTEAFF,TGCGCCAGCAGCCAAGGTGCTTACACTGAAGCTTTCTTT
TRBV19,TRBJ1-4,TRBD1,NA,CASSAGGRGEKLFF,TGTGCCAGTAGTGCAGGGGGCAGGGGTGAAAAACTGTTTTTT
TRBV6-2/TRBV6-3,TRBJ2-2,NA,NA,CASSPTEFANTGELFF,TGTGCCAGCAGCCCGACGGAGTTCGCGAACACCGGGGAGCTGTTTTTT
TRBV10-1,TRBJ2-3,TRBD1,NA,CASSETGADTQYF,TGCGCCAGCAGTGAGACAGGGGCAGATACGCAGTATTTT